The T cell receptor beta chain under discussion was sequenced for a study of T-cell memory formation after mild COVID-19. TCRdb reanalysed the 5' RACE reads using MiXCR and keeps one entry per CDR3 protein. This table has nearly 350,000 distinct CDR3 sequences, 10% to 15% appearing once. The CDR3 is 11 amino acids. Trimming cost V 5 bases and J 4 bases, with 8 bases left between them. The V gene's germline CDR1 is GTSNPN and CDR2 SVGIG (reference sequence). This clonotype originated in a man aged 18-30 years who had mild COVID-19 (a few samples of this study predate the infection). Cell type and time point are not known. This rearrangement joins TRBV30 to TRBJ1-2, with D unresolved. Sequencing was performed on PBMCs or a T cell subset sorted from them (not recorded which). The CDR3 loop is CAWGPGYGYTF. CDR3 in DNA: TGTGCCTGGGGACCGGGCTATGGCTACACCTTC.